The 18 T cell receptor beta chains in this list originate from one sample, sequenced in a study of CD8 T cells in Susac syndrome. Roughly 0.45 to 1 ug RNA was reverse transcribed with random hexamers. MiXCR, run by TCRdb on the immunoSEQ multiplex PCR reads, gives a single entry per CDR3 protein. Counted here are some 300,000 distinct CDR3 sequences, approximately 89% occurring once; the ten biggest clones make up 0.18%. Sample: CD8+ T cells from PBMCs. These receptor sequences come from a human donor with multiple sclerosis.

The genes are TRBV15 and TRBJ1-6; D gene uncertain. Germline V gene sequence: CDR1 LNHNV, CDR2 YYDKDF (reference sequence). The V gene lost 0 bases and the J gene lost 5 bases, with 5 bases spanning the gap. The length of the CDR3 is 14 residues. The CDR3 loop is CATSRDGDNSPLHF. The DNA for the CDR3 is TGTGCCACCAGCAGAGACGGCGATAATTCACCCCTCCACTTT.

The chain recombines TRBV2 with TRBJ1-2; no clear D. The CDR3 is made up of 14 amino acids. Trimming removed 0 bases at V and 7 bases at J, with 12 bases between. Germline lookup yields CDR1 SNHLY and CDR2 FYNNEI. CDR3 sequence reads: CASSEARGWGGYTF. CDR3 nucleotide sequence: TGTGCCAGCAGTGAAGCGCGGGGATGGGGTGGCTACACCTTC.

The rearrangement joins TRBV13 to TRBJ2-1, with D maybe TRBD2 (6 bases). Deletions cut 6 bases from V and 5 bases from J, with 26 bases between. CDR3 length equals 18 residues. Germline CDR1 is PRHDT and CDR2 is FYEKMQ (reference sequence). CDR3 in DNA: TGTGCCAGCAGGGCCCGAGGTATCGGGGGAGCCACCCACAATGAGCAGTTCTTC. Protein product: CASRARGIGGATHNEQFF.

This chain connects TRBV23-1 to TRBJ1-2; no clear D gene. TRBV23-1 carries the ORF label, with uncertain function. Trimming took off 6 bases at V and 4 bases at J, with 15 bases between the two ends. This CDR3 has 14 amino acids. CDR3 DNA: TGCGCCAGCAGACCCCGGACGGCTCTCTATGGCTACACCTTC. It translates to CASRPRTALYGYTF.

The chain has TRBV20-1 and TRBJ1-1; D might be TRBD1 (5 bases). Trimming removed 3 bases at V and 1 base at J, with 9 bases between. Per the germline V gene, CDR1 is DFQATT and CDR2 is SNEGSKA (reference sequence). CDR3 length: 13 residues. Here the CDR3 reads CSASEGKNTEAFF. CDR3 nucleotide sequence: TGCAGTGCTAGCGAGGGGAAGAACACTGAAGCTTTCTTT.

This clonotype came up once. This rearrangement joins TRBV9 to TRBJ2-3; 8 bases agree with TRBD2. Trimming took 3 bases from V and 3 from J; bases not matched to a gene: 6. The CDR3 is 15 residues long. Germline V CDR1 and CDR2: SGDLS, YYNGEE. The CDR3 DNA sequence: TGTGCCAGCAGCGGGAGCGGGAGTGTGACAGATACGCAGTATTTT. Amino acids: CASSGSGSVTDTQYF.

The gene calls are TRBV7-2 and TRBJ2-7; D is ambiguous. In germline, CDR1 is SGHTA, CDR2 FQGNSA. The CDR3 covers 16 residues. Between the trimmed V and J ends, which lost 5 bases and 3 bases, there was a span of 20 bases. The CDR3 coding sequence is TGTGCCAGCAGCGGCGAAAGGATGAGTGCCTTCTACGAGCAGTACTTC. Translating it yields CASSGERMSAFYEQYF.

V and J are TRBV4-3 and TRBJ2-5, with TRBD2 matching 7 bases. This CDR3 has 15 amino acids. In germline, CDR1 is LGHNA, CDR2 YSLEER. V trimming: 4 bases; J trimming: 5 bases; junction bases outside the gene matches: 10. This CDR3 is CASSRTAGIRETQYF. The DNA for the CDR3 is TGCGCCAGCAGCCGAACAGCGGGGATCAGGGAGACCCAGTACTTC.

The CDR3 nucleotides read TGCAGCGTTGCCCCCACAGGGCCGATCTACGAGCAGTACTTC. Amino acids: CSVAPTGPIYEQYF. This sequence joins TRBV29-1 and TRBJ2-7; D is possibly TRBD1 (6 bases). The V gene lost 4 bases and the J gene lost 3 bases, with 16 bases spanning the gap. The length of the CDR3 is 14 residues. CDR1 is SQVTM and CDR2 is ANQGSEA in the germline V gene.

The chain carries TRBV28 and TRBJ2-6; a weak D match, TRBD1 (5 bases). Germline V gene lookup returns CDR1 MDHEN and CDR2 SYDVKM. The CDR3 covers 17 residues. The V gene lost 10 bases and the J gene lost 1 base, with 20 bases spanning the gap. This CDR3 is CATSIRGTYSGANVLTF. CDR3 sequence (DNA): TGTGCCACCAGCATAAGGGGAACCTATTCTGGGGCCAACGTCCTGACTTTC. The variable domain in full, completed from reference TRBV28 and TRBJ2-6, reads DVKVTQSSRYLVKRTGEKVFLECVQDMDHENMFWYRQDPGLGLRLIYFSYDVKMKEKGDIPEGYSVSREKKERFSLILESASTNQTSMYLCATSIRGTYSGANVLTFGAGSRLTVL.

The V gene is TRBV27, the J gene TRBJ2-7; perhaps D is TRBD1 or TRBD2 (5 bases each). The germline V gene has CDR1 MNHEY and CDR2 SMNVEV (reference sequence). The CDR3 is made up of 16 amino acids. Trimming pared 3 bases from V and 7 bases from J, leaving 22 bases between. CDR3 protein: CASSLVGFGGSGEQYF. The CDR3, as DNA: TGTGCCAGCAGTTTGGTCGGTTTTGGGGGTTCGGGTGAGCAGTACTTC.

The CDR3 here is CSVDTPTGPGSEQFF. In DNA, the CDR3 is TGCAGCGTTGATACCCCTACCGGGCCGGGCAGTGAGCAGTTCTTC. V is TRBV29-1 and J is TRBJ2-1; D is undetermined. This CDR3 is 15 amino acids long. Trimming stripped 3 bases from V and 9 bases from J, with 21 bases between. Germline CDR1 reads SQVTM; CDR2 reads ANQGSEA.

This chain uses TRBV10-3 with TRBJ2-7; the D gene is possibly TRBD1 (5 bases). The CDR3 runs 16 residues. V was shortened by 2 bases and J by 0 bases, with 14 bases between the two germline ends. CDR1 is ENHRY, CDR2 SYGVKD, per germline. The CDR3 loop reads CAISEVRGDSSYEQYF. CDR3 DNA: TGTGCCATCAGTGAGGTGCGAGGAGACAGCTCCTACGAGCAGTACTTC.

DNA for the CDR3: TGTGCCAGCTCCCCCGAGAGGTCCTGGGAGACCCAGTACTTC. Translation gives CASSPERSWETQYF. The rearrangement uses TRBV28 and TRBJ2-5; D is ambiguous. V gave up 8 bases and J gave up 5 bases, with 18 bases separating them. Germline CDR1 and CDR2: MDHEN and SYDVKM. This CDR3 has 14 amino acids.

This chain links TRBV7-9 with TRBJ2-1; D may match TRBD1 or TRBD2 (7 bases each). This CDR3 comprises 19 residues. Trimming stripped 2 bases from V and 0 bases from J, with 20 bases between. CDR1 is SEHNR, CDR2 FQNEAQ, per germline (reference sequence). The CDR3 sequence is CASSLFQGGGPGSYNEQFF. The CDR3 DNA sequence: TGTGCCAGCAGCTTATTCCAGGGGGGAGGGCCCGGCTCCTACAATGAGCAGTTCTTC.

In its sample, this clonotype was seen a few times. The chain has TRBV27 and TRBJ2-1; TRBD2 agrees at 7 bases. V dropped 7 bases and J dropped 7; count of bases not matched to a gene: 7. The germline V gene encodes CDR1 MNHEY and CDR2 SMNVEV (reference sequence). The CDR3 length is 13 residues. For the CDR3, the DNA is TGTGCCAGCACCCTTGGGGGGGGGAATGAGCAGTTCTTC. Its translation: CASTLGGGNEQFF.

The gene calls are TRBV12-3 or TRBV12-4 and TRBJ2-6; D ambiguous. The V end lost 4 bases, the J end lost 2 bases, and 9 bases lay between the germline ends. This CDR3 has 15 amino acids. CDR3 in amino acids: CASSSSYAGANVLTF. For the CDR3, the DNA is TGTGCCAGCAGTTCCAGCTATGCTGGGGCCAACGTCCTGACTTTC.

The J gene is TRBJ2-1, the V gene TRBV7-9; 13 nucleotides match TRBD2. The J segment lost 8 bases and the V segment lost 5 bases, leaving 15 bases of the junction unmatched. This CDR3 contains 18 residues. Germline CDR1 is SEHNR and CDR2 is FQNEAQ (reference sequence). Here the CDR3 reads CASSHRLAGGMAVDEQFF. The CDR3 nucleotides are TGTGCCAGCAGCCACCGACTAGCGGGAGGAATGGCGGTGGATGAGCAGTTCTTC. Variable domain in full (rest from reference TRBV7-9 and TRBJ2-1): DTGVSQNPRHKITKRGQNVTFRCDPISEHNRLYWYRQTLGQGPEFLTYFQNEAQLEKSRLLSDRFSAERPKGSFSTLEIQRTEQGDSAMYLCASSHRLAGGMAVDEQFFGPGTRLTVL.